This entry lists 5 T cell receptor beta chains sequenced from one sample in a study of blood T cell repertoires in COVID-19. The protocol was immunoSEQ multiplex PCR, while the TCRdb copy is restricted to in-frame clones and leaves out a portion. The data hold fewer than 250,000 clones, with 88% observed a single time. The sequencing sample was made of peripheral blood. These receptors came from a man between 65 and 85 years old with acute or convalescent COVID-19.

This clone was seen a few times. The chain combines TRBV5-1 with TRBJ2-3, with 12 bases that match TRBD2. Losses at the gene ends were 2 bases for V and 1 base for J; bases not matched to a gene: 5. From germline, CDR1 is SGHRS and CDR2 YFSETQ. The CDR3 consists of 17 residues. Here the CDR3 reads CASSFNRLAGGTDTQYF. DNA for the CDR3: TGCGCCAGCAGCTTCAACCGACTAGCGGGAGGCACAGATACGCAGTATTTT.

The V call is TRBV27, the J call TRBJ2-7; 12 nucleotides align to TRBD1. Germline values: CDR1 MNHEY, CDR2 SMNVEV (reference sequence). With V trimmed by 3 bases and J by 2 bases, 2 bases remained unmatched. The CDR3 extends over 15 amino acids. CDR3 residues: CASSLGTGGAYEQYF. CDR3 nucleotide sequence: TGTGCCAGCAGTTTGGGGACAGGGGGCGCCTACGAGCAGTACTTC.

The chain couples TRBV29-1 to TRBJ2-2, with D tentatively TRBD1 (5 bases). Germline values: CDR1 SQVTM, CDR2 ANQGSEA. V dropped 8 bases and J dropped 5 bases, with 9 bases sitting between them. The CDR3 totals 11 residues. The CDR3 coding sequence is TGCAGCACAAGACAGACCGGGGAGCTGTTTTTT. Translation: CSTRQTGELFF.

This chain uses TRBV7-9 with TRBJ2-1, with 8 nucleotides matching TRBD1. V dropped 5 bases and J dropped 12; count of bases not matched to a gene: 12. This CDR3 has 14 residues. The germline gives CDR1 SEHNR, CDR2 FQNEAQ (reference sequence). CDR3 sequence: CASSPPDRVKWQFF. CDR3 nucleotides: TGTGCCAGCAGCCCGCCGGACAGGGTGAAGTGGCAGTTCTTC.

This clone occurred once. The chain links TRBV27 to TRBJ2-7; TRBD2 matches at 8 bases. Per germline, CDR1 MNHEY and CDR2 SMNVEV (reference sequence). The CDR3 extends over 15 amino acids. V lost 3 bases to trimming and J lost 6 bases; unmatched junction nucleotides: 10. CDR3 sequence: CASSFSGRVEGEQYF. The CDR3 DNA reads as TGTGCCAGCAGTTTCAGCGGGAGAGTCGAGGGCGAGCAGTACTTC.